The rows below give T cell receptor beta chains drawn from one sample of a study of cytomegalovirus exposure and HLA in healthy donors. Method: immunoSEQ multiplex PCR; TCRdb's copy keeps in-frame clones and lacks some. In the table there are about 120,000 clones, more than 60% of which are singletons. What was sequenced was PBMCs. The receptors stem from a man younger than 35 in good health and CMV-seronegative. Both conserved end residues are part of each CDR3. D genes are given only for firm matches. The size of a clone is reported for some rows only, either as once, few or many, or as a class for expanded clones.

J | size | V | D | DNA | CDR3
TRBJ2-2 | NA | TRBV6-1 | NA | TGTGCCAGCAGTCACCTAGACCACACCGGGGAGCTGTTTTTT | CASSHLDHTGELFF
TRBJ1-1 | NA | TRBV6-6 | NA | TGTGCCAGCAGATTGGACAAGTTGAACACTGAAGCTTTCTTT | CASRLDKLNTEAFF
TRBJ1-1 | NA | TRBV7-8 | NA | TGTGCCAGCAGCTCCGTCTATTCGTCCCACGAAGCTTTCTTT | CASSSVYSSHEAFF
TRBJ2-3 | NA | TRBV7-7 | NA | TGTGCCAGCAGCACTGGCAGAGCAGGGCGAGATACAGATACGCAGTATTTT | CASSTGRAGRDTDTQYF
TRBJ2-7 | NA | TRBV9 | TRBD1 | TGTGCCAGCAGCTTAGACAGGGCGGGCGAGCAGTACTTC | CASSLDRAGEQYF
TRBJ1-1 | few | TRBV29-1 | NA | TGCAGCGGAGAGAACACTGAAGCTTTCTTT | CSGENTEAFF
TRBJ2-2 | few | TRBV6-1 | NA | TGTGCCAGCAGTGAGGCGGTAAAGGCCGCTGCAAACACCGGGGAGCTGTTTTTT | CASSEAVKAAANTGELFF
TRBJ2-7 | NA | TRBV28 | NA | TGTGCCAGCAGCCGAGGCTACGAGCAGTACTTC | CASSRGYEQYF
TRBJ2-7 | NA | TRBV5-1 | TRBD1 | TGCGCCAGCAGCTGGGGACAGGGCTCCTACGAGCAGTACTTC | CASSWGQGSYEQYF
TRBJ1-2 | NA | TRBV28 | TRBD1 | TGTGCCAGCAGGCGGGGACAGGGAGGCGGCTACACCTTC | CASRRGQGGGYTF
TRBJ2-7 | NA | TRBV10-3 | TRBD1 | TGTGCCATCAGTGCGCGACAGGGGAGCGCCTACGAGCAGTACTTC | CAISARQGSAYEQYF
TRBJ2-5 | once | TRBV7-9 | NA | TGTGCCAGCAGCGCACTAGTCCTCGGGACCCAGTACTTC | CASSALVLGTQYF
TRBJ2-1 | NA | TRBV7-2 | TRBD2 | TGTGCCAGCAGCTTACTAGCGGGAAGTGAGCAGTTCTTC | CASSLLAGSEQFF
TRBJ1-2 | few | TRBV9 | NA | TGTGCCAGCAGCTCCCAGACTCACCACTATGGCTACACCTTC | CASSSQTHHYGYTF
TRBJ2-7 | few | TRBV18 | NA | TGTGCCAGCTCACCCGTCAGCTACGAGCAGTACTTC | CASSPVSYEQYF
TRBJ1-2 | NA | TRBV5-4 | NA | TGTGCCAGCAGCTTGGCGTCAGGGGTTAACTATGGCTACACCTTC | CASSLASGVNYGYTF
TRBJ2-1 | NA | TRBV5-4 | TRBD2 | TGTGCCAGCAGCTCTGCTAGCGGGAGAAATGAGCAGTTCTTC | CASSSASGRNEQFF